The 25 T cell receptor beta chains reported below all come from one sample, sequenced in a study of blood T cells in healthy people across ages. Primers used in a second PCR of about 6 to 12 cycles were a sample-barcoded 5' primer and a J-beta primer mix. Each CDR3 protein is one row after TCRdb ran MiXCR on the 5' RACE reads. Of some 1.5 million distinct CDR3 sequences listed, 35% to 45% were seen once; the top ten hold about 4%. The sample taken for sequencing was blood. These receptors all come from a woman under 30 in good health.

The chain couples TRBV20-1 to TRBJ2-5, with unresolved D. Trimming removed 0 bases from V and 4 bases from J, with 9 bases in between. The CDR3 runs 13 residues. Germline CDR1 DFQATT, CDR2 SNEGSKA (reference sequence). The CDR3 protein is CSARDKGLETQYF. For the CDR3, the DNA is TGCAGTGCTAGAGATAAAGGGTTAGAGACCCAGTACTTC.

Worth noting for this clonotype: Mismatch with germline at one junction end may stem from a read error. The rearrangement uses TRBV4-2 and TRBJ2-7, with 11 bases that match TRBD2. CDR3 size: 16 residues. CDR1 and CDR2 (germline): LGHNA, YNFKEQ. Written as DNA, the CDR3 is TGTGTCAGCAGCCAAGAAATAGCGGGAGGGAGATACGAGCAGTACTTC. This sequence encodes CVSSQEIAGGRYEQYF.

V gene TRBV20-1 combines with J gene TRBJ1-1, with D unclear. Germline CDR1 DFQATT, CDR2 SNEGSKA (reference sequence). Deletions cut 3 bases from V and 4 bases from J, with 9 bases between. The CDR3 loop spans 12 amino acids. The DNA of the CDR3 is TGCAGTGCTAGGTGGGTCAGCACTGAAGCTTTCTTT. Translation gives CSARWVSTEAFF.

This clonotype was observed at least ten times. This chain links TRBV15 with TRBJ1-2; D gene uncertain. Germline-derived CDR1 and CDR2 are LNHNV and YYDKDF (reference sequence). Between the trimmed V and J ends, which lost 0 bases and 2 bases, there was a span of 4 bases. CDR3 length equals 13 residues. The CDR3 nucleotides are TGTGCCACCAGCAGAGACGGAAACTATGGCTACACCTTC. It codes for CATSRDGNYGYTF.

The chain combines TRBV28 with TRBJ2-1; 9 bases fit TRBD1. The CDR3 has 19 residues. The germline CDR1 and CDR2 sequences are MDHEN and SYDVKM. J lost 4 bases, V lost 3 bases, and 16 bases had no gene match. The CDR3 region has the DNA TGTGCCAGCAGTTTGTTAATCTTGACCGGGACAGGGTCGTACAATGAGCAGTTCTTC. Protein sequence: CASSLLILTGTGSYNEQFF.

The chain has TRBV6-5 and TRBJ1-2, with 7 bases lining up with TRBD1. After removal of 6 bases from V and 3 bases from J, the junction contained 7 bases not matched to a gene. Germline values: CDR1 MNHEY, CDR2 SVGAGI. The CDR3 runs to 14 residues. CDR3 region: CASRETGKHYGYTF. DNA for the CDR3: TGTGCCAGCAGGGAGACAGGGAAGCACTATGGCTACACCTTC.

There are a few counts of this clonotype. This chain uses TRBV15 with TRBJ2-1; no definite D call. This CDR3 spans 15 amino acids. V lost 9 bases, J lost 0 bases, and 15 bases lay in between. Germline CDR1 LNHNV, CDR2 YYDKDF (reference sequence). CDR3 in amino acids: CATEVWRSSYNEQFF. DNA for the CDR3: TGTGCCACAGAGGTCTGGCGGAGCTCCTACAATGAGCAGTTCTTC. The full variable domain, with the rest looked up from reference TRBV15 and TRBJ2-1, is DAMVIQNPRYQVTQFGKPVTLSCSQTLNHNVMYWYQQKSSQAPKLLFHYYDKDFNNEADTPDNFQSRRPNTSFCFLDIRSPGLGDTAMYLCATEVWRSSYNEQFFGPGTRLTVL.

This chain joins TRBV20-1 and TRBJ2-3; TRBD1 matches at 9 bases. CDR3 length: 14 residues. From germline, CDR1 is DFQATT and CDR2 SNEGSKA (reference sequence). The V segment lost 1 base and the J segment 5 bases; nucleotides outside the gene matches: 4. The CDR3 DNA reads TGCAGTGCTAGAGTACAGGGGGCGGTAGATACGCAGTATTTT. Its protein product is CSARVQGAVDTQYF.

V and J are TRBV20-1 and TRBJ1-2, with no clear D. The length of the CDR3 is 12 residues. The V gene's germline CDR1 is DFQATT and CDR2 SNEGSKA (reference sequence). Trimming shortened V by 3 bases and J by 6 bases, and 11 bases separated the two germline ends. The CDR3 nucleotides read TGCAGTGCTAGTTCCACGTTCGATGGCTACACCTTC. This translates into CSASSTFDGYTF.

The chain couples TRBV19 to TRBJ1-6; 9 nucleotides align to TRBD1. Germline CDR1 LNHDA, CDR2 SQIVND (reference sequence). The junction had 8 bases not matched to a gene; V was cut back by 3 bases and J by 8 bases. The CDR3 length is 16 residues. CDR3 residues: CASSISGTGSYSPLHF. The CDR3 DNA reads TGTGCCAGTAGTATCTCGGGGACAGGGTCCTATTCACCCCTCCACTTT.

CDR3 loop: CASSYAAGGGHEQFF. CDR3 in DNA: TGTGCCAGCAGTTACGCTGCGGGAGGGGGGCATGAGCAGTTCTTC. The genes are TRBV6-6 and TRBJ2-1; 9 positions agree with TRBD2. Germline loops: CDR1 MNHNY, CDR2 SVGAGI (reference sequence). The CDR3 contains 15 residues. The trim removed 2 bases at V and 8 bases at J, leaving 7 bases unmatched.

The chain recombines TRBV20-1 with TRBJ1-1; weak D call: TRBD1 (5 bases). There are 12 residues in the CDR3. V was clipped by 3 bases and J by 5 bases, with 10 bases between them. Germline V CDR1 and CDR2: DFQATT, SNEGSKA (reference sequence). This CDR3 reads CSARGPTTEAFF. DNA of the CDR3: TGCAGTGCTAGGGGACCGACGACTGAAGCTTTCTTT.

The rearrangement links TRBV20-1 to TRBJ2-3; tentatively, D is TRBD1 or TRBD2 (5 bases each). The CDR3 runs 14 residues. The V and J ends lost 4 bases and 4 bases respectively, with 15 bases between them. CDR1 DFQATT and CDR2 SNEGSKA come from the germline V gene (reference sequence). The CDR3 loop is CSAIVGAGADTQYF. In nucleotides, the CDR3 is TGCAGTGCTATTGTCGGGGCCGGTGCAGATACGCAGTATTTT.

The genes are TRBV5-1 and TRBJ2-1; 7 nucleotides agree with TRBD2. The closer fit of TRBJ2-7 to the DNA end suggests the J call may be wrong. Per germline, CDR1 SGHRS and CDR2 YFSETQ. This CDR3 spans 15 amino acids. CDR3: CASALGGGTYNEQYF. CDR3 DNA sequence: TGCGCCAGCGCCTTGGGCGGGGGAACCTACAATGAGCAGTACTTC.

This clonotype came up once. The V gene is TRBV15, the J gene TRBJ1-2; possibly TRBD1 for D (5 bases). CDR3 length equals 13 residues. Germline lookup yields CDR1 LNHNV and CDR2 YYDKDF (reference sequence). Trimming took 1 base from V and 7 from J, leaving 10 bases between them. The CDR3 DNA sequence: TGTGCCACCAGCAGAGCAGGGTTGGGTGGCTACACCTTC. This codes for CATSRAGLGGYTF.

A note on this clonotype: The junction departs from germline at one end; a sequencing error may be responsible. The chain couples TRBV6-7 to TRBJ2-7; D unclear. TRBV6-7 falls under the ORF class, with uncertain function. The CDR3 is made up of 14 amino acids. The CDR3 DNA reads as TGTGCCAGCAGTTCCCGTAGGACGTCCTGCGAGCAGTACTTC. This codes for CASSSRRTSCEQYF.

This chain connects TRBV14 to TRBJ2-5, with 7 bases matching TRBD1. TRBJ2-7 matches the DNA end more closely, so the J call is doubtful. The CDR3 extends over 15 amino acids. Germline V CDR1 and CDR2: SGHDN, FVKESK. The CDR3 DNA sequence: TGTGCCAGCAGCCCTTTCGACAGGGAGTATCACGAGCAGTACTTC. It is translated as CASSPFDREYHEQYF.

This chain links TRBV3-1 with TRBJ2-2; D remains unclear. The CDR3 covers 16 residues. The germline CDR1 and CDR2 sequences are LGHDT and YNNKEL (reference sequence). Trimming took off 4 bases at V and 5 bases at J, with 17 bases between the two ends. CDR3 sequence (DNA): TGTGCCAGCAGCCGACGCACGAATCGGGTAACCGGGGAGCTGTTTTTT. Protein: CASSRRTNRVTGELFF.

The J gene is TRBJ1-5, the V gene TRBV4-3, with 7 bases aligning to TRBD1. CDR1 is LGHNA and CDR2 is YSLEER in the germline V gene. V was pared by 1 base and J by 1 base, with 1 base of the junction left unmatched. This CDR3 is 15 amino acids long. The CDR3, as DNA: TGCGCCAGCAGCCAAGGGGGACAGAGCAATCAGCCCCAGCATTTT. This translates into CASSQGGQSNQPQHF.

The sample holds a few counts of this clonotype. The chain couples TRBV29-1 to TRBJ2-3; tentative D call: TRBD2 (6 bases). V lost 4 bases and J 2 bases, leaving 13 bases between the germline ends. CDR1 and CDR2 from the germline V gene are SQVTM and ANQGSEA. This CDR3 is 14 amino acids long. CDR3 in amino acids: CSVGPGLHTDTQYF. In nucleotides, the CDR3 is TGCAGCGTTGGTCCGGGACTTCACACAGATACGCAGTATTTT.

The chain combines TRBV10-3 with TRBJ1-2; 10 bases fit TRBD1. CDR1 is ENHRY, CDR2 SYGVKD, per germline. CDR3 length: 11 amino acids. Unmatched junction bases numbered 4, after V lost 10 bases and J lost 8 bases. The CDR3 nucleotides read TGTGCCACCGGACAGGGGGGAGGCTACACCTTC. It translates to CATGQGGGYTF.

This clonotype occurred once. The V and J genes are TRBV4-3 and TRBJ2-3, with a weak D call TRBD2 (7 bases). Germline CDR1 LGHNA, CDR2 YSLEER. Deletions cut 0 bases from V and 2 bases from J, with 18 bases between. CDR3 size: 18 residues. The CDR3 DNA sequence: TGCGCCAGCAGCCAAGATCGGCTGGCGGGGGCATACACAGATACGCAGTATTTT. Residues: CASSQDRLAGAYTDTQYF.

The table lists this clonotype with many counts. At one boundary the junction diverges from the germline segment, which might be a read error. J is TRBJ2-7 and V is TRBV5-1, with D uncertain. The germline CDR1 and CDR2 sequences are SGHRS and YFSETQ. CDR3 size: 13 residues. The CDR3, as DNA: TGTGCCAGCAGCCTTACAGTGAACTACGAGCAGTACTTC. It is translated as CASSLTVNYEQYF.

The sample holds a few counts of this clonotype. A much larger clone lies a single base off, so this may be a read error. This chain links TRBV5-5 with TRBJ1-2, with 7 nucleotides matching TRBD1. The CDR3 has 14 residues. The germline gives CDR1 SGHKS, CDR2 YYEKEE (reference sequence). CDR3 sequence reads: CASSLDRGNCGYTF. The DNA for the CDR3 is TGTGCCAGCAGCTTGGACAGGGGAAACTGTGGCTACACCTTC. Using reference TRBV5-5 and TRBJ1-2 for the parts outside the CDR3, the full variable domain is DAGVTQSPTHLIKTRGQQVTLRCSPISGHKSVSWYQQVLGQGPQFIFQYYEKEERGRGNFPDRFSARQFPNYSSELNVNALLLGDSALYLCASSLDRGNCGYTFGSGTRLTVV.

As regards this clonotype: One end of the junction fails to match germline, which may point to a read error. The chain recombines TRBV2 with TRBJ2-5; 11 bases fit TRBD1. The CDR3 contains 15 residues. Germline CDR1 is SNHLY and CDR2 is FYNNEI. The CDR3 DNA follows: TGTGCCAGCAGATCGGACAGGGGGCGGAAAGAGACCGAGTACTTC. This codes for CASRSDRGRKETEYF.